This note documents a single T cell receptor beta chain sequence. Its antigen remains unidentified. The record originates from a study of CD8 T cells in Susac syndrome. Findings of the study overall: CD4+ T cell repertoires in Susac syndrome lacked clonal expansion.

With random hexamers, about 0.5 to 1 ug RNA was reverse transcribed. TCRdb analysed the immunoSEQ multiplex PCR reads with MiXCR anew, one entry per CDR3 protein. The data contain 170,000 or so distinct CDR3 sequences, 85% to 95% of them singletons. V lost 3 bases and J lost 6; bases outside the gene matches: 6. The CDR3 is 14 residues long. Germline CDR1 reads ENHRY; CDR2 reads SYGVKD. V gene TRBV10-3 combines with J gene TRBJ2-7, with 9 nucleotides matching TRBD1. The clonotype was recovered from a human donor with Susac syndrome. Sequenced sample: CD4+ T cells from PBMCs. The CDR3 loop is CAISETGTGSEQYF. The CDR3, as DNA: TGTGCCATCAGTGAAACCGGGACAGGGTCCGAGCAGTACTTC.